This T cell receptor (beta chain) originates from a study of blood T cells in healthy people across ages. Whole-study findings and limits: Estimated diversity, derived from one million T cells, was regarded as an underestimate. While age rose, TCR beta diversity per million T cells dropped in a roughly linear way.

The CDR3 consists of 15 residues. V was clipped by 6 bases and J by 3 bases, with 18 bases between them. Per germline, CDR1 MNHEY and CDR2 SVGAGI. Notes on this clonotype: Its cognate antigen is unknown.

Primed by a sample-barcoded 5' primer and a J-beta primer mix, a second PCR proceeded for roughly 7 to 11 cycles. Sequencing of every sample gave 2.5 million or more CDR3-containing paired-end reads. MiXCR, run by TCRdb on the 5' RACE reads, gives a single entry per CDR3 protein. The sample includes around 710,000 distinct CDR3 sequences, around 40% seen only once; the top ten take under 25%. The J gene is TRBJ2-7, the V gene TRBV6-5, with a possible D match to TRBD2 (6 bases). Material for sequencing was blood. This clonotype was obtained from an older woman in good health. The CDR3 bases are TGTGCCAGCAGCGACGGGGCAGCGGGTGGCTACGAGCAGTACTTC. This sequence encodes CASSDGAAGGYEQYF.